The TCR beta chain under discussion was sequenced for a study of Graves' ophthalmopathy and Graves' hyperthyroidism. Study-level points and caveats: Blood repertoires reportedly contained most expanded thyroid clonotypes above 0.001 frequency.

Germline assignment: CDR1 LGHDT and CDR2 YNNKEL (reference sequence). V trimming: 1 base; J trimming: 4 bases; junction bases outside the gene matches: 6. The CDR3 runs to 15 residues. Transcripts of RNA were the source for amplifying TCR beta CDR3 regions. An initial RT-PCR round employing HTBI primers preceded a second-round multiplex PCR. MiXCR, applied by TCRdb to the multiplex PCR reads, yields one record per CDR3 protein. The sample lists roughly 500,000 distinct CDR3 sequences; under 15% were seen once. This clonotype was seen a handful of times. The antigen is not known. The conserved phenylalanine or tryptophan normally closing the CDR3 is absent here, so this likely arose from a read error. Each diagnosis was determined on the basis of clinical symptoms, serum thyroxine, TRAb, thyroid ultrasound and orbital computed tomography. Out of roughly 9.3 ml of fresh peripheral blood, PBMCs were obtained.

The source of this sequence is a woman aged 25 to 39 with Graves' ophthalmopathy. The sample taken for sequencing was blood. The chain couples TRBV3-1 to TRBJ1-2, with TRBD1 matching over 7 bases. The CDR3 DNA reads as TGTGCCAGCAGCCAAGTTTTAGGGGACAGCTATGGCTACACCCTC. It encodes CASSQVLGDSYGYTL.